This T cell receptor beta chain emerged from a study of shared clonotypes between healthy human individuals. Produced via immunoSEQ multiplex PCR; TCRdb's table is partial and in-frame only. Altogether roughly 1 million clones are present, roughly 70% being singletons, with the ten largest covering approximately 1.5%. The study's findings and limits: Against clonotypes common to all four donors, non-shared ones had lower generation probabilities.

In regard to this clone: Antigen specificity is unknown.

This CDR3 is 16 amino acids long. Germline-derived CDR1 and CDR2 are SGHRS and YFSETQ. The ends lost 0 bases at V and 4 bases at J; junction bases unmatched: 8. The receptor was derived from a man younger than 30 in good health. Input material: memory CD4+ T cells sorted from blood. Noted subset: CD45RA-negative fraction. The V and J genes are TRBV5-1 and TRBJ2-3, with 7 bases that match TRBD2. DNA for the CDR3: TGCGCCAGCAGCTTGGCGACAATGCGGGGGTCAGATACGCAGTATTTT. This translates into CASSLATMRGSDTQYF.